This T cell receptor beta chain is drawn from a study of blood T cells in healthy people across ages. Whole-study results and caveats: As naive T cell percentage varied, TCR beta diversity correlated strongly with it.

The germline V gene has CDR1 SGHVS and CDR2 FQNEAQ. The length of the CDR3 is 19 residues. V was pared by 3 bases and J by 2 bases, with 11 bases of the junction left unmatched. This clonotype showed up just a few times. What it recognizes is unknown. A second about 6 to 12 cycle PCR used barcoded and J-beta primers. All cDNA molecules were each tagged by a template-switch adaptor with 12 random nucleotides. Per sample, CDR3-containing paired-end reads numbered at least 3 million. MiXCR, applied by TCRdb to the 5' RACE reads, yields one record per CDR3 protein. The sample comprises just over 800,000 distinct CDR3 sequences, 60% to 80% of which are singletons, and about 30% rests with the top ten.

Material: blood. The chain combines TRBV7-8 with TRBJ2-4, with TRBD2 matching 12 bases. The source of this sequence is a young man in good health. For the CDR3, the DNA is TGTGCCAGCAGCTTGCCGACTAGCGGGGGACGGGTTCCCAAAAACATTCAGTACTTC. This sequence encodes CASSLPTSGGRVPKNIQYF. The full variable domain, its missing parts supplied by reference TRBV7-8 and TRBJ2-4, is GAGVSQSPRYKVAKRGQDVALRCDPISGHVSLFWYQQALGQGPEFLTYFQNEAQLDKSGLPSDRFFAERPEGSVSTLKIQRTQQEDSAVYLCASSLPTSGGRVPKNIQYFGAGTRLSVL.